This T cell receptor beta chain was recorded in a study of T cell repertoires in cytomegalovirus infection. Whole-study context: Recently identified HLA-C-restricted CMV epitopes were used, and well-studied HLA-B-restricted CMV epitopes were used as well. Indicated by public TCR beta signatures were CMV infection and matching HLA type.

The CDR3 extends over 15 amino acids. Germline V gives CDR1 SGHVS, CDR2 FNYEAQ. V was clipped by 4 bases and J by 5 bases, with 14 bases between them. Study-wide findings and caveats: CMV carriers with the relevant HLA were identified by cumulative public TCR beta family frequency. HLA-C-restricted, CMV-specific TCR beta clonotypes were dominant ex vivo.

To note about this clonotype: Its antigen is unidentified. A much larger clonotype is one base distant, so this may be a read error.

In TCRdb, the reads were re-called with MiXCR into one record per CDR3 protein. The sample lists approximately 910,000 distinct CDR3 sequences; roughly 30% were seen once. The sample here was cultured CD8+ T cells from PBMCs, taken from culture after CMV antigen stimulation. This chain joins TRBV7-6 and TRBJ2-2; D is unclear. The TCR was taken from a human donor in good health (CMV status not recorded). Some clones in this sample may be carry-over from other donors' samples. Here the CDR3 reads CASSYDEGRTGELFF. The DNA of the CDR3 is TGTGCCAGCAGCTACGACGAAGGGCGGACCGGGGAGCTGTTTTTT.